This is a list of T cell receptor beta chains from one sample in a study of blood T cell repertoires in COVID-19. Profiled with immunoSEQ multiplex PCR; TCRdb holds only in-frame clones, not every one. Of around 46,000 clones listed, 75% to 90% are singletons. The sequenced material came from peripheral blood. Source of these receptors: a man aged 65 to 79 with acute or convalescent COVID-19. Both conserved end residues are part of each CDR3. A D gene is named only where the DNA matches it firmly. Clone size is not always given. Where it is, it says once, few, many or a class for expanded clones.

DNA	CDR3	V	D	J	size
TGTGCCAGCAGCCTGCGGACAGGCGGCAATCAGCCCCAGCATTTT	CASSLRTGGNQPQHF	TRBV11-2	TRBD1	TRBJ1-5	-
TGTGCCAGCAGCAAGGAGGGACGGTTGGCCGAGCAGTACTTC	CASSKEGRLAEQYF	TRBV7-3	-	TRBJ2-7	few
TGTGCCAGCAGCGATCGGGGGATCACAGATACGCAGTATTTT	CASSDRGITDTQYF	TRBV5-6	-	TRBJ2-3	-
TGTGCCAGCAGTTTAGGGGGGACAGGGGAGGAAAAACTGTTTTTT	CASSLGGTGEEKLFF	TRBV28	TRBD1	TRBJ1-4	once
TGTGCCAGCAGTTACTCGATGCGCATCCTCCACTCCTACGAGCAGTACTTC	CASSYSMRILHSYEQYF	TRBV6-2/TRBV6-3	-	TRBJ2-7	few
TGTGCCAGCAGCGCGAACCAGGGATCCTACAATGAGCAGTTCTTC	CASSANQGSYNEQFF	TRBV7-2	-	TRBJ2-1	-
TGTGCCAGCAGCTTAGTTCAGGATACGCAGTATTTT	CASSLVQDTQYF	TRBV7-9	-	TRBJ2-3	-
TGCGCCAGCAGCCAAGATGCTCTGGAGTCAGGGTTCTCAACTAATGAAAAACTGTTTTTT	CASSQDALESGFSTNEKLFF	TRBV4-1	-	TRBJ1-4	-
TGTGCCAGCAGCCCTGGACAGGGTGGTGAAAAACTGTTTTTT	CASSPGQGGEKLFF	TRBV3-1/TRBV3-2	TRBD1	TRBJ1-4	-
TGCAGCGTCTTAATAGGAAACACCATATATTTT	CSVLIGNTIYF	TRBV29-1	-	TRBJ1-3	-
TGTGCCAGCAGCTTGGGAGGCCCCGGGGAGAACACTGAAGCTTTCTTT	CASSLGGPGENTEAFF	TRBV5-4	-	TRBJ1-1	-
TGTGCCAGCAGCTCAAATTCTGGGGCGGGCACAGATACGCAGTATTTT	CASSSNSGAGTDTQYF	TRBV11-2	-	TRBJ2-3	-
TGTGCCAGCAGCTTTTCGGGAGAAACTGAAGCTTTCTTT	CASSFSGETEAFF	TRBV7-3	-	TRBJ1-1	few
TGTGCCAGCAGCTTAGGAGGTCTTGTGGGGCGGTCTAACTATGGCTACACCTTC	CASSLGGLVGRSNYGYTF	TRBV7-9	-	TRBJ1-2	once
TGTGCCAGCGGGACAGGGTATGGGGGAGATACGCAGTATTTT	CASGTGYGGDTQYF	TRBV19	TRBD1	TRBJ2-3	-
TGTGCCAGTAGTATCAGAGGCTCCTACAATGAGCAGTTCTTC	CASSIRGSYNEQFF	TRBV19	-	TRBJ2-1	-
TGTGCCAGCAGCTCACCGGGACAGGGGTCCAACGAGCAGTACTTC	CASSSPGQGSNEQYF	TRBV6-2/TRBV6-3	TRBD1	TRBJ2-7	-
TGTGCCAGCAGCTTAGCGAACACGGGCACTGAAGCTTTCTTT	CASSLANTGTEAFF	TRBV7-6	-	TRBJ1-1	few
TGTGCCAGCAGTGTCCAGGGAAGCCCCACCGGTGGTGGCTACACCTTC	CASSVQGSPTGGGYTF	TRBV6-1	-	TRBJ1-2	-
TGTGCCAGCTCACCCGGGACAGGGTGGTCTCAGCCCCAGCATTTT	CASSPGTGWSQPQHF	TRBV18	TRBD1	TRBJ1-5	-
TGTGCCAGCAGCTTGGGGGGACAGGGCAATGAGCAGTTCTTC	CASSLGGQGNEQFF	TRBV5-5	TRBD1	TRBJ2-1	-
TGTGCCAGCAGCTTAGCCCGGGGAGTCGGCTACACCTTC	CASSLARGVGYTF	TRBV11-2	-	TRBJ1-2	-
TGTGCCAGCAGCGCGCGGACAGGGCACACAGATACGCAGTATTTT	CASSARTGHTDTQYF	TRBV9	TRBD1	TRBJ2-3	-
TGTGCCAGCACAGTGAGCGGTCACAATGAGCAGTTCTTC	CASTVSGHNEQFF	TRBV6-6	-	TRBJ2-1	-
TGTGCCAGCAGTTTACGGGGACTGGCACTAGCGGGGGGGTTTAGCACAGATACGCAGTATTTT	CASSLRGLALAGGFSTDTQYF	TRBV27	TRBD2	TRBJ2-3	-
TGTGCCAGCAGCCGATTTCAGGGTTCGAACACTGAAGCTTTCTTT	CASSRFQGSNTEAFF	TRBV5-4	-	TRBJ1-1	once
TGTGCCAGCAGCTCTAGCGGGAATAGGAATGAGCAGTTCTTC	CASSSSGNRNEQFF	TRBV11-1	TRBD2	TRBJ2-1	few
TGTGCCAGCAGTCGGACAGGGGGCGCAGGTTTCCCTGGCTACACCTTC	CASSRTGGAGFPGYTF	TRBV6-2/TRBV6-3	TRBD1	TRBJ1-2	once
TGCGCCAGCAGCCCGGACAGGGCCCCCGGGGAGCTGTTTTTT	CASSPDRAPGELFF	TRBV5-1	TRBD1	TRBJ2-2	-
TGCGCCAGCAGCTTATCGACGGGAGGTGGCTACACCTTC	CASSLSTGGGYTF	TRBV5-1	-	TRBJ1-2	-
TGCGCCAGCAGTCAAACAGGGCCGTATCACACTGAAGCTTTCTTT	CASSQTGPYHTEAFF	TRBV23-1	-	TRBJ1-1	once
TGTGCCACCAGCAGAGAAGGAGGAGGTCCCTACAATGAGCAGTTCTTC	CATSREGGGPYNEQFF	TRBV15	-	TRBJ2-1	once
TGTGCCACCAGTGATTTTTTCTACCGGGACAGGGGGATAGATACGCAGTATTTT	CATSDFFYRDRGIDTQYF	TRBV24-1	TRBD1	TRBJ2-3	-
TGTGCCAGCAGTTACTCGTGGGCCTTAATGGGCAATGAGCAGTTCTTC	CASSYSWALMGNEQFF	TRBV6-2/TRBV6-3	-	TRBJ2-1	-
TGTGCCAGCAGTTCTTCAGGCGGCAGGGGGCGCTGGGGCTACACCTTC	CASSSSGGRGRWGYTF	TRBV6-2/TRBV6-3	TRBD1	TRBJ1-2	-
TGCGCCAGCAGCCAACTGGGACTAGCGGCCCGGGAGAAAAACATTCAGTACTTC	CASSQLGLAAREKNIQYF	TRBV4-1	TRBD2	TRBJ2-4	-